The 30 T cell receptor beta chains in this list originate from one sample, sequenced in a study of identical twins. One entry per CDR3 protein, called by TCRdb with MiXCR from the 5' RACE reads. Of hundreds of thousands of distinct CDR3 sequences in the sample, roughly 6% were seen once. Sequenced input: naive T cells sorted from blood. Every receptor here comes from a man between 18 and 29 years old in good health.

This chain connects TRBV12-3 or TRBV12-4 to TRBJ2-7, with TRBD1 matching 9 bases. The CDR3 loop spans 15 amino acids. J was trimmed by 7 bases and V by 2 bases; bases with no gene match: 9. CDR3 coding DNA: TGTGCCAGCAGTTTATCAGGACAGGGGATGGGGGAGCAGTACTTC. Encoded protein: CASSLSGQGMGEQYF.

The gene calls are TRBV4-2 and TRBJ2-5; D call uncertain. V lost 0 bases and J 4 bases, leaving 3 bases between the germline ends. From germline, CDR1 is LGHNA and CDR2 YNFKEQ. The CDR3 length is 12 residues. The CDR3 loop is CASSQELETQYF. The CDR3 DNA reads as TGTGCCAGCAGCCAAGAATTAGAGACCCAGTACTTC.

This clonotype showed up many times. This chain connects TRBV20-1 to TRBJ2-5; TRBD1 is a possible D gene (5 bases). Trimming pared 2 bases from V and 5 bases from J, leaving 15 bases between. CDR3 length: 14 amino acids. From germline, CDR1 is DFQATT and CDR2 SNEGSKA (reference sequence). CDR3: CSARKAGMLETQYF. As DNA, the CDR3 is TGCAGTGCTAGAAAGGCAGGGATGTTGGAGACCCAGTACTTC.

The chain recombines TRBV11-2 with TRBJ1-1; TRBD1 matches 7 bases. CDR3 length: 14 residues. CDR1 and CDR2 (germline): SGHAT, FQNNGV. V shed 5 bases, J shed 4 bases, and the junction held 7 bases outside the gene matches. CDR3 DNA: TGTGCCAGCAGCCCCGGGACAGCAACCACTGAAGCTTTCTTT. The encoded protein is CASSPGTATTEAFF. The full variable domain, in which reference TRBV11-2 and TRBJ1-1 provide the parts outside the CDR3, is EAGVAQSPRYKIIEKRQSVAFWCNPISGHATLYWYQQILGQGPKLLIQFQNNGVVDDSQLPKDRFSAERLKGVDSTLKIQPAKLEDSAVYLCASSPGTATTEAFFGQGTRLTVV.

Points on this clonotype: This clone may be a read error of a much larger clone one base away. The V call is TRBV12-3 or TRBV12-4, the J call TRBJ2-2, with 8 bases aligning to TRBD1. The CDR3 consists of 14 residues. The V segment lost 7 bases and the J segment 1 base; nucleotides outside the gene matches: 2. CDR3 sequence (DNA): TGTGCCAGCAAGGGGACAGGGAACACCGGGGAGCTGTTTTTT. Its protein product is CASKGTGNTGELFF.

This clonotype has just a few counts. The rearrangement uses TRBV9 and TRBJ2-1, with D hard to call. The CDR3 consists of 16 residues. Germline V CDR1 and CDR2: SGDLS, YYNGEE. Trimming cost V 0 bases and J 0 bases, with 10 bases left between them. CDR3 DNA: TGTGCCAGCAGCGTAGTGGCCCGGAGCTCCTACAATGAGCAGTTCTTC. Amino acid sequence: CASSVVARSSYNEQFF.

This clonotype was counted ten times or more. The chain carries TRBV20-1 and TRBJ1-1; weak D call: TRBD1 (5 bases). CDR1 is DFQATT and CDR2 is SNEGSKA in the germline V gene (reference sequence). Deletions cut 0 bases from V and 1 base from J, with 6 bases between. The CDR3 sequence is 13 residues long. CDR3 DNA sequence: TGCAGTGCTAGAGAGGGGACGAACACTGAAGCTTTCTTT. It yields the protein CSAREGTNTEAFF.

The chain employs TRBV20-1 and TRBJ2-5; 7 nucleotides match TRBD1. Losses at the gene ends were 0 bases for V and 4 bases for J; bases not matched to a gene: 5. This CDR3 has 14 amino acids. Germline CDR1 is DFQATT and CDR2 is SNEGSKA (reference sequence). CDR3: CSAREDRVGETQYF. CDR3 coding DNA: TGCAGTGCTAGAGAAGACAGGGTAGGAGAGACCCAGTACTTC.

This clonotype was counted many times. The chain is built from TRBV27 and TRBJ1-5, with TRBD1 as a possible D gene (5 bases). The CDR3 contains 15 residues. Trimming removed 5 bases from V and 1 base from J, with 12 bases in between. CDR1 is MNHEY and CDR2 is SMNVEV in the germline V gene (reference sequence). CDR3 nucleotides: TGTGCCAGCAGTCAAAGGGACCGAAGCAATCAGCCCCAGCATTTT. It encodes CASSQRDRSNQPQHF.

This chain connects TRBV21-1 to TRBJ2-7. TRBV21-1 is classified as a pseudogene. This CDR3 has 15 residues. The CDR3 is CASSMDGGSSYEQYV. The CDR3, as DNA: TGTGCCAGCAGCATGGACGGCGGGAGCTCCTACGAGCAGTACGTC.

This clonotype came up many times. The CDR3 loop is CSAPDWGETQYF. CDR3 DNA sequence: TGCAGTGCGCCGGACTGGGGAGAGACCCAGTACTTC. The chain couples TRBV20-1 to TRBJ2-5, with a possible D match to TRBD2 (5 bases). The germline V gene has CDR1 DFQATT and CDR2 SNEGSKA (reference sequence). The CDR3 consists of 12 residues. V lost 6 bases and J lost 4, with 12 bases in between.

This clonotype was counted between two and nine times. The chain has TRBV19 and TRBJ2-5, with 7 positions matching TRBD1. The CDR3 extends over 15 amino acids. The ends lost 4 bases at V and 4 bases at J; junction bases unmatched: 9. CDR1 and CDR2 (germline): LNHDA, SQIVND (reference sequence). The CDR3 protein is CASSSLGGLRETQYF. CDR3 nucleotide sequence: TGTGCCAGTAGTAGTTTAGGGGGCCTGAGAGAGACCCAGTACTTC.

Ten or more counts support this clonotype. The chain carries TRBV29-1 and TRBJ1-5; 8 nucleotides align to TRBD1. V dropped 4 bases and J dropped 6; count of bases not matched to a gene: 5. The germline CDR1 and CDR2 sequences are SQVTM and ANQGSEA. CDR3 length: 13 amino acids. The CDR3 protein is CSVGGTGLQPQHF. The CDR3, as DNA: TGCAGCGTTGGAGGGACAGGTCTTCAGCCCCAGCATTTT.

This clonotype was counted at least ten times. CDR3 sequence: CSVVRLAGYTDTQYF. The DNA of the CDR3 is TGCAGCGTTGTTCGGCTAGCGGGATACACAGATACGCAGTATTTT. The V gene is TRBV29-1, the J gene TRBJ2-3, with 9 bases matching TRBD2. The J segment lost 2 bases and the V segment lost 4 bases, leaving 7 bases of the junction unmatched. Germline CDR1 SQVTM, CDR2 ANQGSEA. This CDR3 is built from 15 residues.

This clonotype has only a few counts. The chain carries TRBV5-6 and TRBJ2-4; TRBD2 matches 8 bases. The CDR3 length is 13 residues. After removal of 2 bases from V and 9 bases from J, the junction contained 4 bases not matched to a gene. The germline CDR1 and CDR2 sequences are SGHDT and YYEEEE. The CDR3 protein is CASSFGGAAIQYF. CDR3 bases: TGTGCCAGCAGCTTCGGGGGGGCCGCCATTCAGTACTTC.

The table lists this clonotype with a few counts. The V gene is TRBV18, the J gene TRBJ2-3; D gene unclear. The length of the CDR3 is 16 residues. Germline CDR1 KGHSH, CDR2 LQKENI. Trimming removed 1 base from V and 2 bases from J, with 13 bases in between. The CDR3 DNA reads TGTGCCAGCTCACCACGCGCCGGCGGATACACAGATACGCAGTATTTT. It yields the protein CASSPRAGGYTDTQYF.

This clonotype came up a few times. The chain joins TRBV5-1 to TRBJ2-7; 10 bases are shared with TRBD1. There are 17 residues in the CDR3. The trim removed 0 bases at V and 7 bases at J, leaving 13 bases unmatched. Germline loops: CDR1 SGHRS, CDR2 YFSETQ. CDR3 residues: CASSLAPWGQGSWEQYV. CDR3 sequence (DNA): TGCGCCAGCAGCTTGGCCCCGTGGGGACAGGGGTCTTGGGAGCAGTACGTC.

This clonotype was counted ten times or more. The J gene is TRBJ1-4, the V gene TRBV5-1; 8 nucleotides align to TRBD1. Germline V gene data show CDR1 as SGHRS and CDR2 as YFSETQ. The CDR3 contains 14 residues. The V segment lost 5 bases and the J segment 8 bases; nucleotides outside the gene matches: 8. CDR3 sequence reads: CASRPTGDGEKLFF. The CDR3 nucleotides read TGCGCCAGCAGGCCGACAGGGGACGGCGAAAAACTGTTTTTT.

This clonotype was found many times. The chain employs TRBV10-3 and TRBJ2-7, with 11 bases that match TRBD1. The ends lost 4 bases at V and 4 bases at J; junction bases unmatched: 3. The CDR3 contains 14 residues. The germline CDR1 and CDR2 sequences are ENHRY and SYGVKD. CDR3 amino acids: CAISGTGGMYEQYF. The CDR3 DNA reads TGTGCCATCAGTGGGACAGGGGGCATGTACGAGCAGTACTTC.

V gene TRBV6-2 or TRBV6-3 combines with J gene TRBJ2-4, with TRBD2 identical over 8 bases. V dropped 2 bases and J dropped 4; count of bases not matched to a gene: 4. Per the germline V gene, CDR1 is MNHEY and CDR2 is SVGEGT. The CDR3 sequence is 15 residues long. The CDR3 nucleotides read TGTGCCAGCAGTTACCAACTAGCGGTTAAAAACATTCAGTACTTC. It codes for CASSYQLAVKNIQYF.

This clonotype was picked up a small number of times. This chain joins TRBV20-1 and TRBJ2-1; a weak D match, TRBD2 (6 bases). Trimming cost V 3 bases and J 0 bases, with 9 bases left between them. The germline gives CDR1 DFQATT, CDR2 SNEGSKA (reference sequence). The CDR3 extends over 14 amino acids. The CDR3 nucleotides read TGCAGTGCTAGTGACGGGAGCTCCTACAATGAGCAGTTCTTC. Translated: CSASDGSSYNEQFF.

The chain is built from TRBV6-5 and TRBJ2-5; the match to TRBD1 covers 7 bases. CDR1 is MNHEY, CDR2 SVGAGI, per germline. The CDR3 length is 17 residues. V dropped 0 bases and J dropped 0; count of bases not matched to a gene: 7. CDR3: CASSYSFKGAYQETQYF. CDR3 DNA sequence: TGTGCCAGCAGTTACTCGTTCAAGGGGGCGTACCAAGAGACCCAGTACTTC.

This clonotype was counted at least ten times. The chain employs TRBV12-3 or TRBV12-4 and TRBJ2-2; 10 nucleotides align to TRBD2. The ends lost 1 base at V and 1 base at J; junction bases unmatched: 6. The CDR3 is made up of 18 amino acids. The CDR3 here is CASSLEGSGRLNTGELFF. The CDR3 DNA sequence: TGTGCCAGCAGTTTAGAAGGTAGCGGGAGGCTGAACACCGGGGAGCTGTTTTTT.

This clonotype was counted ten times or more. V is TRBV24-1 and J is TRBJ1-2; 8 bases line up with TRBD1. J gave up 4 bases and V 5 bases, and 2 bases lay outside the gene matches. This CDR3 contains 13 residues. The germline V gene has CDR1 KGHDR and CDR2 SFDVKD. CDR3 region: CATSAGGGYGYTF. In nucleotides, the CDR3 is TGTGCCACCAGTGCAGGGGGCGGCTATGGCTACACCTTC.

This clonotype was counted many times. This chain uses TRBV9 with TRBJ2-2; 9 nucleotides agree with TRBD2. The CDR3 contains 17 residues. CDR1 SGDLS and CDR2 YYNGEE come from the germline V gene. With V trimmed by 1 base and J by 3 bases, 7 bases remained unmatched. CDR3 in DNA: TGTGCCAGCAGCGTATTAGGCGGGAGGGCCCACACCGGGGAGCTGTTTTTT. The encoded protein is CASSVLGGRAHTGELFF. Filled out from reference TRBV9 and TRBJ2-2, the complete variable domain reads DSGVTQTPKHLITATGQRVTLRCSPRSGDLSVYWYQQSLDQGLQFLIQYYNGEERAKGNILERFSAQQFPDLHSELNLSSLELGDSALYFCASSVLGGRAHTGELFFGEGSRLTVL.

In its sample, this clonotype was seen many times. The rearrangement links TRBV5-6 to TRBJ2-1; TRBD2 aligns across 10 bases. The CDR3 is made up of 17 amino acids. V dropped 0 bases and J dropped 3; count of bases not matched to a gene: 6. Germline CDR1 SGHDT, CDR2 YYEEEE. CDR3 in DNA: TGTGCCAGCAGCTTGGTTACTAGCGGGATTAGCTACAATGAGCAGTTCTTC. Its protein is CASSLVTSGISYNEQFF.

This clonotype was detected ten times or more. Germline is not matched at one junction end, which may reflect a read error. V usage is TRBV12-3 or TRBV12-4 and J usage is TRBJ1-4; possibly TRBD1 for D (6 bases). This CDR3 is 13 amino acids long. The CDR3 DNA reads as TGTGCCAGCAGTCCCCGGGACAAGGCTCCCCCTTGTTTT. Amino acid sequence: CASSPRDKAPPCF.

This clonotype was seen ten or more times. The chain joins TRBV4-3 to TRBJ2-1; either TRBD1 or TRBD2 may supply D (6 bases each). With 0 bases removed from V and 1 base from J, the gap between germline ends came to 16 bases. There are 18 residues in the CDR3. Germline V gene lookup returns CDR1 LGHNA and CDR2 YSLEER. The CDR3 nucleotides are TGCGCCAGCAGCCAAGATCTGTCACGCGGGACATCCTACAATGAGCAGTTCTTC. Its protein is CASSQDLSRGTSYNEQFF.

The chain recombines TRBV25-1 with TRBJ2-5, with 8 positions matching TRBD2. Germline V gene sequence: CDR1 MGHDK, CDR2 SYGVNS. Trimming cost V 1 base and J 7 bases; bases outside gene matches: 11. The CDR3 length is 16 residues. CDR3 protein: CASSESGSGTQGTQYF. The CDR3 DNA is TGTGCCAGCAGTGAATCTGGTAGCGGGACCCAGGGGACCCAGTACTTC.

This clonotype was counted ten times or more. The gene calls are TRBV10-3 and TRBJ1-4, with 7 nucleotides matching TRBD1. CDR3 length equals 14 residues. CDR1 and CDR2 (germline): ENHRY, SYGVKD. J gave up 3 bases and V 4 bases, and 2 bases lay outside the gene matches. The CDR3 DNA reads as TGTGCCATCAGTGGGACAGGATCTAATGAAAAACTGTTTTTT. This gives the protein CAISGTGSNEKLFF.